The clone carrying this T cell receptor (beta chain) was seen only a few times. Treatment here: oral pan-JAK inhibitor, 5-10 mg twice daily. Researchers took lesional scalp punch biopsies and peripheral blood from people who were alopecia areata patients. The data were obtained in a study of CD8+ T cells in alopecia areata. The CDR3 runs to 16 residues. The ends lost 7 bases at V and 5 bases at J; junction bases unmatched: 12. Germline CDR1 and CDR2: SQVTM and ANQGSEA. Reverse transcription of extracted RNA yielded cDNA, which provided the sequencing template. Generated by immunoSEQ multiplex PCR, the TCRdb table keeps only in-frame clones and is missing some. The table includes 200,000 to 250,000 clones, 64% detected once.

This specimen consisted of CD4+ T cells sorted from blood, obtained at week 4, from a patient treated with tofacitinib. The V call is TRBV29-1, the J call TRBJ2-3; TRBD2 agrees at 13 bases. This TCR came from a human donor with alopecia areata. The CDR3 sequence: CSGETSGGPGRDTQYF. CDR3 DNA sequence: TGCAGCGGCGAGACTAGCGGGGGGCCAGGGAGAGATACGCAGTATTTT.